This T cell receptor (beta chain) originates from a study of T cell responses to AZD1222 COVID-19 vaccine. About this clone itself: The antigen is unknown.

Unmatched junction bases numbered 4, after V lost 6 bases and J lost 6 bases. Germline V lookup: CDR1 MRHNA, CDR2 SNTAGT. The CDR3 covers 14 residues. Study-wide results and limits: Spike-specific TCR breadth and depth rose after two AZD1222 doses. Among AZD1222 vaccinees, only five or six were seropositive at baseline. In all cases, repertoires were sampled only after the peak T cell response.

This table comes from immunoSEQ multiplex PCR, and its TCRdb copy is limited to in-frame clones, with some not included. Seen here are around 130,000 clones, approximately 90% observed once, and the top ten hold 2.5% to 3.5%. Here the sequenced sample was peripheral blood, taken 28 days after the second AZD1222 dose. The sequence derives from an adult who received the AZD1222 COVID-19 vaccine. This chain joins TRBV6-4 and TRBJ2-2; TRBD2 matches at 10 bases. CDR3 in DNA: TGTGCCAGCAGATCTAGCGGGGGAGCCGGGGAGCTGTTTTTT. Its protein product is CASRSSGGAGELFF.